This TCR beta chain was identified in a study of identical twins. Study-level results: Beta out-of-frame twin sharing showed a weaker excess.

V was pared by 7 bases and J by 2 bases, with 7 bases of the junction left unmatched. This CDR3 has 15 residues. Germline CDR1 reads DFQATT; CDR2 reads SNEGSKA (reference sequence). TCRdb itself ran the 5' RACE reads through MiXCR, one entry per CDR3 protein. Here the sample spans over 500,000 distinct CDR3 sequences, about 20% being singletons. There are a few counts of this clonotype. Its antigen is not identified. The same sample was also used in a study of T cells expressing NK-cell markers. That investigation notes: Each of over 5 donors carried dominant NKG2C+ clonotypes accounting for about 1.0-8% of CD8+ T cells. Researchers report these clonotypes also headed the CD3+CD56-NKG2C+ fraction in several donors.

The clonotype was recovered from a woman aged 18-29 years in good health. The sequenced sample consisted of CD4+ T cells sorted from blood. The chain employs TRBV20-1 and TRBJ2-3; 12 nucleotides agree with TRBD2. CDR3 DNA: TGCAGTGTTAGGGGACTAGCGGGCTCCACAGATACGCAGTATTTT. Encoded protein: CSVRGLAGSTDTQYF.